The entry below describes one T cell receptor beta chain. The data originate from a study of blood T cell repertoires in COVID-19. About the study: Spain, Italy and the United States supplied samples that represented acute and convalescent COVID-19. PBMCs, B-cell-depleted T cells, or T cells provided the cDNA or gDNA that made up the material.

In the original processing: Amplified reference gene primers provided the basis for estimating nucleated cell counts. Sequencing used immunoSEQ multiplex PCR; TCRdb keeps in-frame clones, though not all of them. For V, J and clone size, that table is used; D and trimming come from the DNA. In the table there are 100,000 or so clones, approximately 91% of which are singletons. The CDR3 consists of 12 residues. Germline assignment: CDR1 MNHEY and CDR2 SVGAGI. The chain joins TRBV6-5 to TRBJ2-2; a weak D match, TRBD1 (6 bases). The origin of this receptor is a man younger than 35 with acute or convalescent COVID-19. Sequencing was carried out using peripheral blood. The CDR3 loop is CVTGRNTGELFF. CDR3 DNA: TGTGTAACAGGGCGGAACACCGGGGAGCTGTTTTTT.